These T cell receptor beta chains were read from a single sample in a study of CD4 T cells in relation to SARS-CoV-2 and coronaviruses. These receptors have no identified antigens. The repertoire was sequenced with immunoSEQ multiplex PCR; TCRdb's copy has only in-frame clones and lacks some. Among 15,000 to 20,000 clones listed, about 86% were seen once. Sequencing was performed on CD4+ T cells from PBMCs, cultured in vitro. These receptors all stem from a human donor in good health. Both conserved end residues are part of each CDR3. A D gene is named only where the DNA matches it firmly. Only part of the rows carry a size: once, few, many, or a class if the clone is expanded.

CDR3: CASLSGSRLRQPQHF
DNA: TGTGCCAGCCTTTCCGGGTCGAGGCTTAGGCAGCCCCAGCATTTT
D: -
V: TRBV6-5
J: TRBJ1-5
size: -

CDR3: CASRDSPNTEAFF
DNA: TGTGCCAGCAGGGACTCCCCGAACACTGAAGCTTTCTTT
D: -
V: TRBV6-4
J: TRBJ1-1
size: -

CDR3: CASRPYVGPNQPQHF
DNA: TGCGCCAGCAGACCTTACGTTGGACCCAATCAGCCCCAGCATTTT
D: -
V: TRBV5-1
J: TRBJ1-5
size: -

CDR3: CASSTGQGTGGYTF
DNA: TGTGCCAGCAGTACGGGACAGGGTACGGGTGGCTACACCTTC
D: TRBD1
V: TRBV6-5
J: TRBJ1-2
size: few

CDR3: CASSLGGGKETQYF
DNA: TGTGCCAGCAGCTTGGGAGGCGGGAAAGAGACCCAGTACTTC
D: -
V: TRBV7-2
J: TRBJ2-5
size: -

CDR3: CASKERLAAFEETQYF
DNA: TGTGCCAGCAAAGAGCGACTAGCGGCTTTTGAAGAGACCCAGTACTTC
D: TRBD2
V: TRBV2
J: TRBJ2-5
size: -

CDR3: CASSIDRRTGVHIQYF
DNA: TGTGCCAGTAGTATAGATCGTAGAACAGGGGTTCACATTCAGTACTTC
D: TRBD1
V: TRBV19
J: TRBJ2-4
size: -

CDR3: CASMFERGSTDTQYF
DNA: TGTGCCAGCATGTTTGAGCGGGGGAGCACAGATACGCAGTATTTT
D: TRBD2
V: TRBV6-4
J: TRBJ2-3
size: -

CDR3: CASSHGTSEDYEQYF
DNA: TGTGCCAGCAGCCACGGGACTAGCGAGGACTACGAGCAGTACTTC
D: TRBD2
V: TRBV27
J: TRBJ2-7
size: -

CDR3: CASIVAGGLETQYF
DNA: TGTGCCAGCATAGTGGCGGGAGGTCTGGAGACCCAGTACTTC
D: TRBD2
V: TRBV7-9
J: TRBJ2-5
size: -

CDR3: CASSPGLAGGPRTGELFF
DNA: TGTGCCAGCTCACCAGGACTAGCGGGAGGGCCGAGGACCGGGGAGCTGTTTTTT
D: TRBD2
V: TRBV18
J: TRBJ2-2
size: once

CDR3: CASVTNYGYTF
DNA: TGTGCCAGCGTGACCAACTATGGCTACACCTTC
D: -
V: TRBV6-6
J: TRBJ1-2
size: -

CDR3: CSVVRDTQYF
DNA: TGCAGCGTTGTGCGGGATACGCAGTATTTT
D: -
V: TRBV29-1
J: TRBJ2-3
size: -

CDR3: CASSYASKQYF
DNA: TGTGCCAGCAGTTATGCGTCGAAGCAGTACTTC
D: -
V: TRBV6-5
J: TRBJ2-7
size: once

CDR3: CASSLAPGSGELFF
DNA: TGTGCCAGCAGCTTGGCCCCAGGGTCCGGGGAGCTGTTTTTT
D: -
V: TRBV7-9
J: TRBJ2-2
size: -

CDR3: CASSSGPRGQETQYF
DNA: TGTGCCAGCAGCTCAGGCCCAAGGGGGCAAGAGACCCAGTACTTC
D: -
V: TRBV5-4
J: TRBJ2-5
size: -

CDR3: CASSQTGGTETQYF
DNA: TGCGCCAGCAGCCAAACAGGGGGCACAGAGACCCAGTACTTC
D: TRBD1
V: TRBV4-1
J: TRBJ2-5
size: -

CDR3: CASSQVAGPSNEQFF
DNA: TGTGCCAGCAGCCAAGTAGCGGGACCCAGCAATGAGCAGTTCTTC
D: TRBD2
V: TRBV3-1/TRBV3-2
J: TRBJ2-1
size: once

CDR3: CASSSQTGGAGQPQHF
DNA: TGTGCCAGTAGTTCGCAGACAGGGGGCGCGGGTCAGCCCCAGCATTTT
D: TRBD1
V: TRBV19
J: TRBJ1-5
size: once

CDR3: CASSELRRGLLETQYF
DNA: TGTGCCAGCAGTGAGCTACGCAGGGGGCTTTTGGAGACCCAGTACTTC
D: TRBD1
V: TRBV6-1
J: TRBJ2-5
size: -

CDR3: CASSQAIPSNEKLFF
DNA: TGTGCCAGCAGCCAAGCGATACCCTCTAATGAAAAACTGTTTTTT
D: -
V: TRBV3-1/TRBV3-2
J: TRBJ1-4
size: -

CDR3: CASGRGRSTEAFF
DNA: TGTGCCAGCGGGAGGGGGAGGTCCACTGAAGCTTTCTTT
D: -
V: TRBV6-5
J: TRBJ1-1
size: -

CDR3: CASSLAGGMNTEAFF
DNA: TGTGCCAGCAGCTTAGCGGGCGGAATGAACACTGAAGCTTTCTTT
D: -
V: TRBV7-9
J: TRBJ1-1
size: -

CDR3: CSAERDGTGVNEQYF
DNA: TGCAGCGCAGAAAGGGACGGGACAGGGGTAAACGAGCAGTACTTC
D: TRBD1
V: TRBV29-1
J: TRBJ2-7
size: -

CDR3: CASSESGDSPGYGYTF
DNA: TGTGCCAGCAGTGAATCGGGGGATAGTCCGGGCTATGGCTACACCTTC
D: -
V: TRBV6-1
J: TRBJ1-2
size: -

CDR3: CASRGPSEGYGYTF
DNA: TGTGCCAGCAGAGGACCGTCAGAAGGCTATGGCTACACCTTC
D: -
V: TRBV2
J: TRBJ1-2
size: -

CDR3: CASSLLQGANYGYTF
DNA: TGTGCCAGCAGCTTACTACAGGGGGCTAACTATGGCTACACCTTC
D: TRBD1
V: TRBV7-8
J: TRBJ1-2
size: -

CDR3: CASQPGSYNSPLHF
DNA: TGCGCCAGCCAACCGGGCTCCTATAATTCACCCCTCCACTTT
D: -
V: TRBV5-1
J: TRBJ1-6
size: -

CDR3: CASSLGGVGNYGYTF
DNA: TGTGCCAGCAGCTTAGGGGGGGTTGGAAACTATGGCTACACCTTC
D: -
V: TRBV7-9
J: TRBJ1-2
size: -

CDR3: CASSYGVRAETQYF
DNA: TGTGCCAGCAGTTACGGGGTTCGGGCAGAGACCCAGTACTTC
D: -
V: TRBV6-5
J: TRBJ2-5
size: -

CDR3: CASSQSSGVNEQFF
DNA: TGCGCCAGCAGCCAGTCATCGGGGGTTAATGAGCAGTTCTTC
D: -
V: TRBV4-3
J: TRBJ2-1
size: -

CDR3: CASSGIGDNQPQHF
DNA: TGTGCCAGCAGTGGGATCGGGGATAATCAGCCCCAGCATTTT
D: -
V: TRBV2
J: TRBJ1-5
size: few

CDR3: CASSQVGRQGASYGYTF
DNA: TGTGCCAGCAGCCAAGTAGGGAGACAGGGAGCAAGTTATGGCTACACCTTC
D: TRBD1
V: TRBV4-2
J: TRBJ1-2
size: once

CDR3: CASSLRGGNTEAFF
DNA: TGTGCCAGCAGTCTGAGGGGAGGGAACACTGAAGCTTTCTTT
D: -
V: TRBV11-3
J: TRBJ1-1
size: few